This T cell receptor beta chain was obtained from a study of T-cell memory formation after mild COVID-19. Study-wide results and caveats: Clones which contracted sat mainly in CM and EM if CD4+, and in EMRA if CD8+. Detection of some responders pre-infection suggested pre-existing cross-reactive memory T cells participated.

The CDR3 loop spans 16 amino acids. J gave up 4 bases and V 4 bases, and 7 bases lay outside the gene matches. After 5'RACE with constant-segment primers, TCR alpha and TCR beta cDNA libraries carrying sample barcodes and UMIs were obtained. One entry per CDR3 protein results from TCRdb running MiXCR on the 5' RACE reads. The sample includes hundreds of thousands of distinct CDR3 sequences, 20% to 25% of them seen just once. In regard to this clonotype: Its antigen is as yet unknown.

Source material: PBMCs or a T cell subset sorted from them (not recorded which). The clonotype comes from an adult woman who had mild COVID-19 (a few samples of this study predate the infection). Cell type and time point are not known. J is TRBJ2-2 and V is TRBV12-3 or TRBV12-4; 9 bases line up with TRBD1. As DNA, the CDR3 is TGTGCCAGCAGTTACCGGGACAGGGTCAGCACCGGGGAGCTGTTTTTT. Protein sequence: CASSYRDRVSTGELFF.